This T cell receptor beta chain stems from a study of cytomegalovirus exposure and HLA in healthy donors. Note on this clone: The same CDR3 arises from other DNA sequences in this sample as well.

With 60 Vbeta and 13 Jbeta primers, the PCR was carried out. The data were produced by immunoSEQ multiplex PCR, yet TCRdb's version contains in-frame clones alone and is incomplete. The data hold approximately 130,000 clones, with roughly 85% observed a single time. Trimming pared 3 bases from V and 7 bases from J, leaving 7 bases between. The CDR3 extends over 12 amino acids. The germline gives CDR1 MDHEN, CDR2 SYDVKM. The V and J genes are TRBV28 and TRBJ1-5; D is unclear. Source material: PBMCs. This TCR was sampled from a woman younger than 45 in good health and CMV-seropositive. The CDR3 bases are TGTGCCAGCAGTTTCGGAGAACAGCCCCAGCATTTT. It yields the protein CASSFGEQPQHF.